Listed below are T cell receptor beta chains from one sample, sequenced in a study of T-cell reconstitution after alpha-beta-depleted transplantation in children. TCRdb used MiXCR to reprocess the PCR reads, holding one entry per CDR3 protein. Of about 610,000 distinct CDR3 sequences detected, 10% appear once; the ten largest clones hold less than 4.5%. Sequences were derived from PBMCs from the stem cell graft donor, sampled from the stem cell graft. The source of these receptors is a human donor who donated a stem cell graft to a child with acute myeloid leukemia. The CDR3 runs from the conserved cysteine through the conserved F or W. Fields, in order: clone size, V gene, J gene, D gene, CDR3 protein, CDR3 DNA. The D gene is left open where the match is weak. Expanded clones are given a class, and other clones once, few, many or no size at all.

>few|TRBV7-2|TRBJ2-7|TRBD1
CASSSNLGQVSYEQYF
TGTGCCAGCAGCTCAAACCTGGGACAGGTCTCCTACGAGCAGTACTTC
>few|TRBV20-1|TRBJ2-1|TRBD2
CSAISLAGGYNEQFF
TGCAGTGCAATTTCCTTAGCGGGAGGATACAATGAGCAGTTCTTC
>-|TRBV3-1|TRBJ2-7|TRBD2
CASSQGTSGYYEQYF
TGTGCCAGCAGCCAAGGGACTAGCGGGTACTACGAGCAGTACTTC
>few|TRBV7-7|TRBJ2-5|TRBD1
CASSSTPTGGETQYF
TGTGCTAGCAGCTCGACCCCGACAGGGGGGGAGACCCAGTACTTC
>many|TRBV4-3|TRBJ2-5|-
CASSQEWGWSETQYF
TGCGCCAGCAGCCAAGAATGGGGATGGTCAGAGACCCAGTACTTC
>-|TRBV3-1|TRBJ2-3|-
CASSPLVALNGTDTQYF
TGTGCCAGCAGCCCCTTGGTAGCGTTGAATGGAACAGATACGCAGTATTTT
>-|TRBV7-8|TRBJ2-3|TRBD1
CASSFARDSSADTQYF
TGTGCCAGCAGCTTTGCCCGGGACAGTTCGGCAGATACGCAGTATTTT
>-|TRBV7-2|TRBJ2-1|-
CASSLLGQGGEQFF
TGTGCCAGCAGCTTACTAGGGCAGGGGGGTGAGCAGTTCTTC
>-|TRBV5-1|TRBJ2-7|-
CASRLGLGGSYEQYF
TGCGCCAGCAGACTGGGACTCGGTGGTTCCTACGAGCAGTACTTC
>few|TRBV10-3|TRBJ1-1|-
CAISGGAGSEAFF
TGTGCCATCAGTGGAGGCGCGGGCTCTGAAGCTTTCTTT
>few|TRBV6-1|TRBJ2-2|-
CASSEAGQPNTGELFF
TGTGCCAGCAGTGAAGCTGGGCAGCCGAACACCGGGGAGCTGTTTTTT